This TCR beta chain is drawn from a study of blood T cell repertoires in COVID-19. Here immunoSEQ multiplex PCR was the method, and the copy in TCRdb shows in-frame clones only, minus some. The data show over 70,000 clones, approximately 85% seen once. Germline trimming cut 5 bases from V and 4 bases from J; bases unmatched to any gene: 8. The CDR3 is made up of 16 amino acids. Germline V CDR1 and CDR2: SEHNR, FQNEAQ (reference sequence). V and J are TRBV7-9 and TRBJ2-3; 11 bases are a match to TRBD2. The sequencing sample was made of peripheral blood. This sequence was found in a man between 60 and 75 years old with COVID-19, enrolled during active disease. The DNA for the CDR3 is TGTGCCAGCAGCCAAGGTAGCGGGGGGGGCCCAGATACGCAGTATTTT. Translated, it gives CASSQGSGGGPDTQYF.